The source of this T cell receptor (beta chain) is a study of immune characterization of retroperitoneal liposarcoma. The table lists this clonotype with a few counts. Germline CDR1 and CDR2: MNHNY and SVGAGI (reference sequence). The CDR3 has 15 residues. Trimming took 1 base from V and 11 from J; bases not matched to a gene: 13. From the PCR reads, TCRdb called clonotypes with MiXCR, one entry per CDR3 protein. The table shows around 10,000 distinct CDR3 sequences, with 45% to 50% occurring only once. The chain recombines TRBV6-6 with TRBJ1-1; 7 positions match TRBD1. This TCR was recovered from a female donor with retroperitoneal liposarcoma. Material: tumor tissue. Here the CDR3 reads CASSYLSAGGPGAFF. The CDR3 DNA follows: TGTGCCAGCAGTTACTTGTCGGCAGGGGGTCCCGGGGCTTTCTTT.